The rows below give T cell receptor beta chains drawn from one sample of a study of blood T cell repertoires in COVID-19. Only in-frame clones appear in the TCRdb table, and some are missing; sequencing was by immunoSEQ multiplex PCR. Altogether 360,000 or so clones are present, about nine tenths being singletons, with the ten largest covering around 1.7%. Material for sequencing was PBMCs or T cells enriched from blood (not recorded which). The receptors derive from a woman aged 25-40 years who had recovered from COVID-19. CDR3s include the opening cysteine and the closing phenylalanine or tryptophan. Fields, in order: V gene, D gene, J gene, clone size, CDR3 DNA, CDR3 protein. D genes are given only for firm matches. Clone size is given for some rows only: seen once, a few or many times, or a class if the clone is expanded.

>TRBV6-5|TRBD1|TRBJ1-2|NA
TGTGCCAGCAGTAGGGGGCTGGAGTCTGGCTACACCTTC
CASSRGLESGYTF
>TRBV5-1|NA|TRBJ1-3|few
TGCGCCAGCAGCTTGAGACCTACGGCAGGGAACTCTGGAAACACCATATATTTT
CASSLRPTAGNSGNTIYF
>TRBV3-1/TRBV3-2|TRBD2|TRBJ2-7|NA
TGTGCCAGCAGCCAAGATCCCAGCGGGAGCAGGTACGAGCAGTACTTC
CASSQDPSGSRYEQYF
>TRBV19|NA|TRBJ2-6|NA
TGTGCCAGTAGTGGACCCATGCGGGGCCGCTCCTCTGGGGCCAACGTCCTGACTTTC
CASSGPMRGRSSGANVLTF
>TRBV7-8|NA|TRBJ1-1|few
TGTGCCAGCAGCCACGTTCCGGGGGACACTGAAGCTTTCTTT
CASSHVPGDTEAFF
>TRBV11-2|NA|TRBJ1-4|NA
TGTGCCAGCGGGCGGGGGTTTAATGAAAAACTGTTTTTT
CASGRGFNEKLFF
>TRBV5-1|TRBD1|TRBJ2-7|NA
TGCGCCAGCAGCAACGGGACAGGCCGACGGTACGAGCAGTACTTC
CASSNGTGRRYEQYF
>TRBV6-2/TRBV6-3|TRBD1|TRBJ1-1|NA
TGTGCCAGCAGTTACGATGCCACAGGGGGCCTTTTCACTGAAGCTTTCTTT
CASSYDATGGLFTEAFF
>TRBV13|TRBD1|TRBJ1-2|NA
TGTGCCAGCAGCCCAGGGACAGGGGGCGCCGCTAACTATGGCTACACCTTC
CASSPGTGGAANYGYTF
>TRBV4-1|TRBD2|TRBJ2-7|NA
TGCGCCAGCAGCTTTCTAGCGGGAGTGAGCGAGCAGTACTTC
CASSFLAGVSEQYF
>TRBV9|NA|TRBJ2-7|NA
TGTGCCAGCAGCGTAGGAGAGACATCCTACGAGCAGTACTTC
CASSVGETSYEQYF
>TRBV27|NA|TRBJ1-5|NA
TGTGCCAGCAGTACAGGGCCTAGCAATCAGCCCCAGCATTTT
CASSTGPSNQPQHF
>TRBV30|NA|TRBJ2-5|NA
TGTGCCTGGAGGGACACTGCGGAGACCCAGTACTTC
CAWRDTAETQYF
>TRBV20-1|NA|TRBJ2-1|once
TGCAGTGCTAGTACAGGGTCCTACAATGAGCAGTTCTTC
CSASTGSYNEQFF
>TRBV5-4|NA|TRBJ1-2|NA
TGTGCCAGCAGCTCGGACAGCAATGGCTACACCTTC
CASSSDSNGYTF
>TRBV29-1|TRBD1|TRBJ1-1|once
TGCAGCGCAAGGACAGGGGAGGTCGTCACTGAAGCTTTCTTT
CSARTGEVVTEAFF
>TRBV11-2|TRBD2|TRBJ2-1|NA
TGTGCCAGCATTGTGACTAGCGGGGGCTATGAGCAGTTCTTC
CASIVTSGGYEQFF
>TRBV7-3|TRBD2|TRBJ2-7|NA
TGTGCCAGCAGCTTAGCGGGAGGGCCTATGTACGAGCAGTACTTC
CASSLAGGPMYEQYF
>TRBV20-1|NA|TRBJ1-1|NA
TGCAGTGCTAGTCCAGGGACACGTGGGAAGGCTGAAGCTTTCTTT
CSASPGTRGKAEAFF
>TRBV7-9|NA|TRBJ2-1|NA
TGTGCCAGCAGCCCTGTGGGGGGTCGGTACAATGAGCAGTTCTTC
CASSPVGGRYNEQFF
>TRBV9|NA|TRBJ1-1|NA
TGTGCCAGCAGCCCCCACGGGGAGGGAGGCACTGAAGCTTTCTTT
CASSPHGEGGTEAFF
>TRBV5-1|NA|TRBJ2-1|NA
TGCGCCAGCAGCTTGGCGACGGGGGTATACAATGAGCAGTTCTTC
CASSLATGVYNEQFF
>TRBV20-1|NA|TRBJ1-2|NA
TGCAGTGCCAGGTCAGGGGCTGGCTACACCTTC
CSARSGAGYTF
>TRBV28|TRBD1|TRBJ1-2|few
TGTGCCAGCAGTGAGGGAGCAGGGGGCGCCTATGGCTACACCTTC
CASSEGAGGAYGYTF
>TRBV4-3|NA|TRBJ1-4|NA
TGCGCCAGCAGCCAAGCGGAGTCGGCTTATGAAAAACTGTTTTTT
CASSQAESAYEKLFF
>TRBV28|TRBD1|TRBJ2-7|NA
TGTGCCAGCCGATCCGGGACAGGGTACTACTTC
CASRSGTGYYF
>TRBV18|NA|TRBJ2-5|NA
TGTGCCAGCTCCAGGGGCATGGAGACCCAGTACTTC
CASSRGMETQYF
>TRBV2|NA|TRBJ2-2|NA
TGTGCCAGCGGGGCCACCGGGGAGCTGTTTTTT
CASGATGELFF
>TRBV7-9|NA|TRBJ1-5|once
TGTGCCAGCAGCTTATGGTCAGGGTACCGCAATCAGCCCCAGCATTTT
CASSLWSGYRNQPQHF
>TRBV18|TRBD1|TRBJ2-1|NA
TGTGCCAGCTCACCCGGGGACAGGGTGGCTGAGCAGTTCTTC
CASSPGDRVAEQFF
>TRBV19|NA|TRBJ1-1|NA
TGTGCCAGTAGAGGGGGAGGGACTGAAGCTTTCTTT
CASRGGGTEAFF
>TRBV10-3|TRBD2|TRBJ2-3|NA
TGTGCCATCAGAGGACTAGCGGGAGCTAGCACAGATACGCAGTATTTT
CAIRGLAGASTDTQYF
>TRBV14|NA|TRBJ2-7|NA
TGTGCCAGCAGCCAAGGAGTTACCTACGAGCAGTACTTC
CASSQGVTYEQYF
>TRBV19|NA|TRBJ1-3|NA
TGTGCCAGTAACCCAGGGGCTGGAAACACCATATATTTT
CASNPGAGNTIYF
>TRBV18|NA|TRBJ1-3|NA
TGTGCCAGCTCACCACCAGGGGTGACTGGAAACACCATATATTTT
CASSPPGVTGNTIYF
>TRBV15|NA|TRBJ1-3|NA
TGTGCCACCAGCAGAGATTGGGGGCTTATCTCTGGAAACACCATATATTTT
CATSRDWGLISGNTIYF
>TRBV5-4|NA|TRBJ2-5|NA
TGTGCCAGCAGCCTCCCGGGAACCCAAGAGACCCAGTACTTC
CASSLPGTQETQYF
>TRBV2|TRBD1|TRBJ1-2|NA
TGTGCCAGCAGTGACAGGGGGCAGAATGGCTACACCTTC
CASSDRGQNGYTF
>TRBV30|TRBD1|TRBJ1-5|NA
TGTGCCTGGAGTGTACCGGGACAGAGCAATCAGCCCCAGCATTTT
CAWSVPGQSNQPQHF
>TRBV5-1|NA|TRBJ1-2|NA
TGCGCCAGCAGCTTGGCCCCACAGACACAGGGCTACTACTATGGCTACACCTTC
CASSLAPQTQGYYYGYTF
>TRBV7-9|NA|TRBJ2-5|NA
TGTGCCAGCAGCTCTTCAACCGGGACTCAACAAGAGACCCAGTACTTC
CASSSSTGTQQETQYF
>TRBV9|NA|TRBJ1-2|NA
TGTGCCAGCACCGTAGGGGGGCAAAATGGCTACACCTTC
CASTVGGQNGYTF
>TRBV25-1|NA|TRBJ2-2|NA
TGTGCCAGCAGTGAACTAGCGAAGGGGGGGGAGCTGTTTTTT
CASSELAKGGELFF
>TRBV4-2|NA|TRBJ1-2|NA
TGTGCCAGCAGCCAAGATCAGGCCGGCCGGGGTTTGGGCTACACCTTC
CASSQDQAGRGLGYTF
>TRBV7-9|TRBD1|TRBJ1-5|NA
TGTGCCAGCAGCTTCACAGGGGGAATGGGTCAGCCCCAGCATTTT
CASSFTGGMGQPQHF
>TRBV5-1|NA|TRBJ1-1|NA
TGCGCCAGCAGCGCGGACAGTGAAGCTTTCTTT
CASSADSEAFF
>TRBV12-3/TRBV12-4|NA|TRBJ2-2|NA
TGTGCCAGCAGACAGGGTTGGACCGGGGAGCTGTTTTTT
CASRQGWTGELFF
>TRBV6-5|TRBD1|TRBJ2-2|NA
TGTGCCAGCAGTTACGGGGACAGTTCCGGGGAGCTGTTTTTT
CASSYGDSSGELFF
>TRBV5-4|NA|TRBJ1-2|NA
TGTGCCAGCAGCCTCCTCGGAGATTACACCTTC
CASSLLGDYTF
>TRBV19|NA|TRBJ2-7|many
TGTGCCAGTAGTTGGGAGAGTTCCTACGAGCAGTACTTC
CASSWESSYEQYF
>TRBV19|NA|TRBJ1-1|NA
TGTGCCAGTAGCACCCGATATCCAAGAGGCACTGAAGCTTTCTTT
CASSTRYPRGTEAFF